Listed below are T cell receptor beta chains from one sample, sequenced in a study of T cells in Graves' hyperthyroidism and ophthalmopathy. TCRdb re-called the multiplex PCR reads with MiXCR, one entry per CDR3 protein. The table records 450,000 to 700,000 distinct CDR3 sequences, about half of them present only once. Source material: peripheral blood or thyroid tissue (not recorded which). These TCRs come from an adult woman with Graves' disease, either hyperthyroidism or ophthalmopathy (not recorded which). Each CDR3 is given without its conserved first and last residue. Each record gives: CDR3 protein, V gene.

CDR3aa: SALDRVNSPLH
v_gene: TRBV20-1

CDR3aa: ASSEVRDGTGELF
v_gene: TRBV2

CDR3aa: SVVGGSDHRAETQY
v_gene: TRBV29-1

CDR3aa: SVRDRNFYGYT
v_gene: TRBV29-1

CDR3aa: ASCADRGTEAF
v_gene: TRBV5-1

CDR3aa: SIKQGFGTEAF
v_gene: TRBV29-1

CDR3aa: ASSPGGGLSSYEQY
v_gene: TRBV9

CDR3aa: SARAGLAVLSYEQY
v_gene: TRBV20-1

CDR3aa: SVVWRNTEAF
v_gene: TRBV29-1

CDR3aa: ASRIEGAPNEQF
v_gene: TRBV2

CDR3aa: ASSTTGVDTEKLF
v_gene: TRBV2

CDR3aa: ASSEWGSWETQY
v_gene: TRBV7-2

CDR3aa: ASSPEGRGFNIEAF
v_gene: TRBV25-1

CDR3aa: ASSLLLLGFLAPNTGELF
v_gene: TRBV11-2

CDR3aa: ASSPHREGPEAF
v_gene: TRBV7-2

CDR3aa: ASRGRQTVSYEQY
v_gene: TRBV28

CDR3aa: AISVTGYYGYT
v_gene: TRBV10-3

CDR3aa: SARGGLNTIY
v_gene: TRBV20-1

CDR3aa: ASSLAGTERGYGYT
v_gene: TRBV7-9

CDR3aa: ASSFTGKLF
v_gene: TRBV12-3/TRBV12-4

CDR3aa: SVEGRASYEQY
v_gene: TRBV29-1

CDR3aa: ASSISGAVTEAF
v_gene: TRBV19

CDR3aa: ASSLSQEGYDTEAF
v_gene: TRBV5-1

CDR3aa: ATSRDRITWDTQY
v_gene: TRBV15

CDR3aa: SGREEGSYEQY
v_gene: TRBV20-1

CDR3aa: AISEGLINSPLH
v_gene: TRBV10-3

CDR3aa: SVEFPDEAYEQY
v_gene: TRBV29-1

CDR3aa: SAGKTGIMNTEAF
v_gene: TRBV20-1

CDR3aa: SATPVGETQY
v_gene: TRBV20-1

CDR3aa: SVRTGYISEQY
v_gene: TRBV29-1

CDR3aa: ASAVGGGTEAF
v_gene: TRBV9

CDR3aa: ASRIAASGGIYEQY
v_gene: TRBV2

CDR3aa: AIVAGERTYEQY
v_gene: TRBV2

CDR3aa: ASSLQPRRSPLH
v_gene: TRBV28

CDR3aa: ASSWDRGAAGELF
v_gene: TRBV7-3

CDR3aa: ASSESTGDNEKLF
v_gene: TRBV10-2

CDR3aa: ANKGGVRYEQY
v_gene: TRBV2

CDR3aa: SASRVRGGETQY
v_gene: TRBV20-1

CDR3aa: SSSRETQY
v_gene: TRBV29-1

CDR3aa: AISVGTEERQY
v_gene: TRBV10-3

CDR3aa: ATTQGVNQPQH
v_gene: TRBV10-3

CDR3aa: ATSDPADREVGYT
v_gene: TRBV24-1

CDR3aa: AWSGGGLTEAF
v_gene: TRBV30

CDR3aa: AISLGDTEAF
v_gene: TRBV10-3

CDR3aa: ASSQWDSGNSPLH
v_gene: TRBV4-1

CDR3aa: SARADSSYNSPLH
v_gene: TRBV20-1

CDR3aa: ASSLELAGSETLY
v_gene: TRBV4-1

CDR3aa: SVEGTGEAF
v_gene: TRBV29-1

CDR3aa: ASSLAGQQETQY
v_gene: TRBV5-1

CDR3aa: SVADRVHEKLF
v_gene: TRBV29-1

CDR3aa: ASGLMGRPWKETQY
v_gene: TRBV5-1

CDR3aa: SVESAETNEKLF
v_gene: TRBV29-1

CDR3aa: SASDDGVEPYEQY
v_gene: TRBV20-1

CDR3aa: AISEAGTQETQH
v_gene: TRBV6-1